The T cell receptor beta chain under discussion was sequenced for a study of blood T cell repertoires in COVID-19. Across the study: PBMCs, B-cell-depleted T cells, or T cells were the source of the cDNA or gDNA that made up the material.

Assay: immunoSEQ multiplex PCR; the TCRdb copy retains only in-frame clones and omits some. Among a few hundred thousand clones, approximately 90% were seen once, and the ten largest hold around 9.3%. This CDR3 is built from 17 residues. Per germline, CDR1 SGHVS and CDR2 FQNEAQ. Trimming pared 3 bases from V and 7 bases from J, leaving 24 bases between. Participants reported their clinical history, and cohort assignment relied on those reports. Input material: PBMCs or T cells enriched from blood (not recorded which). The sequence came from a woman aged 50 to 60 who had recovered from COVID-19. This chain joins TRBV7-8 and TRBJ2-5, with D perhaps matching TRBD2 (6 bases). As DNA, the CDR3 is TGTGCCAGCAGCTTCGATTGGGAAGGGGCGGGATTAGCGACCCAGTACTTC. The encoded protein is CASSFDWEGAGLATQYF.